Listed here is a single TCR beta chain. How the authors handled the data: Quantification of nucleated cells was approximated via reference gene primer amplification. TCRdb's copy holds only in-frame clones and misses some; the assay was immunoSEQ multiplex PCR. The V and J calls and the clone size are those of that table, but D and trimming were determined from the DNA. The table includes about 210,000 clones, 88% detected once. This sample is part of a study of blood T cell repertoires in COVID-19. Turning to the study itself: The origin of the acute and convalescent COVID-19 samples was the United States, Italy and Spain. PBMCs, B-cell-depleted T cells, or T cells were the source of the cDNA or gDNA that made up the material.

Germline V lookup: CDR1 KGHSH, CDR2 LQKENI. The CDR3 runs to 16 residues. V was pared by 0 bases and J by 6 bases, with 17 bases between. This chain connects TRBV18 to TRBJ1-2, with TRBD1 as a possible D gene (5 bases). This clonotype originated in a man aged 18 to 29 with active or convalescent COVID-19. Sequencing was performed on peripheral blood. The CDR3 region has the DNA TGTGCCAGCTCACCACCGTTTCATCAGGGACTGGATGGCTACACCTTC. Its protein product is CASSPPFHQGLDGYTF.